The 16 T cell receptor beta chains below come from one sample, sequenced in a study of blood T cell repertoires in COVID-19. The assay was immunoSEQ multiplex PCR, and TCRdb's table has in-frame clones only and misses some. The table lists approximately 200,000 clones, about 81% of them singletons. Material: peripheral blood. Receptor source: a woman older than 75 with COVID-19, enrolled during active disease.

The J gene is TRBJ2-5, the V gene TRBV5-5; maybe TRBD2 (6 bases). V was shortened by 0 bases and J by 5 bases, with 11 bases between the two germline ends. This CDR3 is built from 14 residues. From germline, CDR1 is SGHKS and CDR2 YYEKEE (reference sequence). Written as DNA, the CDR3 is TGTGCCAGCAGCTTGGCCGGGGCGGGGGAGACCCAGTACTTC. This gives the protein CASSLAGAGETQYF.

V and J are TRBV28 and TRBJ2-7; 9 bases align to TRBD1. CDR1 and CDR2 (germline): MDHEN, SYDVKM. The CDR3 has 17 amino acids. Unmatched junction bases numbered 12, after V lost 3 bases and J lost 3 bases. This CDR3 reads CASSFSLRTGEDYEQYF. The CDR3, as DNA: TGTGCCAGCAGTTTTAGCCTTCGGACAGGGGAAGACTACGAGCAGTACTTC.

The J gene is TRBJ1-1, the V gene TRBV29-1; no definite D call. CDR3 size: 11 residues. The germline V and J ends were trimmed by 2 bases and 10 bases, with 11 bases remaining between them. CDR1 and CDR2 from the germline V gene are SQVTM and ANQGSEA. In DNA, the CDR3 is TGCAGCGTTGAAAAAAGTTTTAGAGCTTTCTTT. Translating it yields CSVEKSFRAFF.

The rearrangement uses TRBV7-2 and TRBJ2-3; 10 nucleotides line up with TRBD1. This CDR3 is 16 amino acids long. The ends lost 1 base at V and 6 bases at J; junction bases unmatched: 7. Germline values: CDR1 SGHTA, CDR2 FQGNSA. DNA for the CDR3: TGTGCCAGCAGCTTAGAGGTGGGACAGGGGAGGGATACGCAGTATTTT. Its protein is CASSLEVGQGRDTQYF.

V and J are TRBV4-2 and TRBJ2-2; 8 bases map to TRBD2. V lost 4 bases and J lost 4; bases outside the gene matches: 2. This CDR3 comprises 14 residues. Germline values: CDR1 LGHNA, CDR2 YNFKEQ. The CDR3 reads CASSPRGGTGELFF. DNA of the CDR3: TGTGCCAGCAGCCCCCGGGGGGGCACCGGGGAGCTGTTTTTT.

In regard to this clone: The junction departs from germline at one end; a sequencing error may be responsible. The gene calls are TRBV10-3 and TRBJ1-2; 7 bases line up with TRBD1. Germline CDR1 is ENHRY and CDR2 is SYGVKD. This CDR3 is 14 amino acids long. The CDR3 loop is CAFRGEGANYGYTF. The CDR3 DNA follows: TGTGCCTTCAGGGGGGAGGGAGCTAACTATGGCTACACCTTC.

V and J are TRBV13 and TRBJ2-3; maybe TRBD1 (6 bases). V was trimmed by 0 bases and J by 5 bases, leaving 9 bases between them. There are 14 residues in the CDR3. CDR1 and CDR2 from the germline V gene are PRHDT and FYEKMQ (reference sequence). The DNA for the CDR3 is TGTGCCAGCAGCTTAGGACAGGGTAGAGATACGCAGTATTTT. It yields the protein CASSLGQGRDTQYF.

This clone showed up just once. The gene calls are TRBV28 and TRBJ2-3, with D perhaps matching TRBD2 (7 bases). CDR3 size: 15 residues. Germline V gene sequence: CDR1 MDHEN, CDR2 SYDVKM. The ends were cut back, 6 bases at V and 0 bases at J, with 13 bases in the middle. As DNA, the CDR3 is TGTGCCAGCAGGATGGGGGGGGCTAGCACAGATACGCAGTATTTT. Translation: CASRMGGASTDTQYF.

The V call is TRBV20-1, the J call TRBJ2-7; a possible D gene is TRBD2 (6 bases). CDR1 and CDR2 from the germline V gene are DFQATT and SNEGSKA (reference sequence). This CDR3 has 15 residues. Trimming left V 3 bases short and J 3 bases short, with 18 bases between. As DNA, the CDR3 is TGCAGTGCTAGTCTCCCAGTGGGCGGGAACTACGAGCAGTACTTC. Amino acids: CSASLPVGGNYEQYF.

This chain uses TRBV7-2 with TRBJ2-1, with 11 bases matching TRBD2. Germline CDR1 reads SGHTA; CDR2 reads FQGNSA. This CDR3 contains 14 residues. The V segment lost 2 bases and the J segment 9 bases; nucleotides outside the gene matches: 3. The CDR3 sequence is CASSLSLAGAEQFF. The CDR3 coding sequence is TGTGCCAGCAGCTTATCACTAGCGGGAGCTGAGCAGTTCTTC.

In this sample, this clone turned up a few times. This chain uses TRBV24-1 with TRBJ2-2; 14 bases are shared with TRBD2. The CDR3 runs 18 residues. V lost 4 bases, J lost 5 bases, and 8 bases stayed unmatched. Germline V gene data show CDR1 as KGHDR and CDR2 as SFDVKD. The CDR3 loop reads CATSDQGLAGVVTGELFF. CDR3 nucleotides: TGTGCCACCAGTGACCAGGGACTAGCGGGAGTTGTGACCGGGGAGCTGTTTTTT.

V usage is TRBV19 and J usage is TRBJ2-5; unclear D gene. Germline V gene data show CDR1 as LNHDA and CDR2 as SQIVND (reference sequence). This CDR3 comprises 13 residues. The V end was cut by 7 bases, the J end by 2 bases, with 11 bases between. The CDR3 protein is CASNPSRQETQYF. CDR3 in DNA: TGTGCCAGTAACCCGTCCAGACAAGAGACCCAGTACTTC.

J is TRBJ2-1 and V is TRBV2, with a tentative D call TRBD1 (5 bases). The CDR3 spans 15 residues. Germline V gene sequence: CDR1 SNHLY, CDR2 FYNNEI. Trimming removed 4 bases at V and 1 base at J, with 11 bases between. The CDR3 nucleotides are TGTGCCAGCAGTGGAAGACAGTATTCCTACAATGAGCAGTTCTTC. Protein: CASSGRQYSYNEQFF. The entire variable domain, with the rest obtained from reference TRBV2 and TRBJ2-1, is as follows: EPEVTQTPSHQVTQMGQEVILRCVPISNHLYFYWYRQILGQKVEFLVSFYNNEISEKSEIFDDQFSVERPDGSNFTLKIRSTKLEDSAMYFCASSGRQYSYNEQFFGPGTRLTVL.

This clone was picked up a small number of times. One end of the junction fails to match germline, which may point to a read error. The chain is built from TRBV5-6 and TRBJ1-5, with D uncertain. The CDR3 is 15 amino acids. Germline CDR1 reads SGHDT; CDR2 reads YYEEEE. The CDR3 sequence is CASSFGGFSSQPQHF. The DNA of the CDR3 is TGTGCCAGCAGCTTCGGCGGTTTCAGCAGTCAGCCCCAGCATTTT.

This clone has a single count. The chain has TRBV19 and TRBJ2-1, with a weak D call TRBD1 (7 bases). The germline V and J ends were trimmed by 4 bases and 6 bases, with 22 bases remaining between them. The CDR3 sequence is 17 residues long. The germline V gene has CDR1 LNHDA and CDR2 SQIVND (reference sequence). This CDR3 is CASSNIRQGLGGNEQFF. CDR3 sequence (DNA): TGTGCCAGTAGTAACATACGACAGGGTCTGGGGGGCAATGAGCAGTTCTTC.

The DNA of the CDR3 is TGTGCCAGCAGTTATCGACTCACCGACACAGATACGCAGTATTTT. Its protein is CASSYRLTDTDTQYF. The chain joins TRBV2 to TRBJ2-3; D gene uncertain. The CDR3 is made up of 15 amino acids. V gave up 5 bases and J gave up 2 bases, with 14 bases separating them. From germline, CDR1 is SNHLY and CDR2 FYNNEI.